The T cell receptor (beta chain) described here comes from a study of OX40 agonist ivuxolimab in advanced cancers. The wider study: From about 23 to 85 years was the age range, with a mean of around 60 years, and about 78% were male.

For this clone: What it binds is not known.

The germline V and J ends were trimmed by 0 bases and 6 bases, with 15 bases remaining between them. Looked up from germline, CDR1 is SGHRS and CDR2 is YFSETQ. This CDR3 region has 16 residues. Only in-frame clones appear in the TCRdb table, and some are missing; sequencing was by immunoSEQ multiplex PCR. Among some 61,000 clones listed, roughly 90% were seen once. Peripheral blood came from all dose cohorts at three timepoints. Findings and caveats of the study: Normalized T-cell clonal expansion was also low in some nonresponders. Both CD4+ and CD8+ T cell populations in blood had undergone clonal expansion by week 6 at 0.1 to 3.0 mg/kg.

The rearrangement joins TRBV5-1 to TRBJ2-2; D not certain. Here the sequenced sample was CD4+ or CD8+ T cells sorted from blood, taken in a trial of the OX40 agonist ivuxolimab. This TCR derives from an adult with an advanced solid tumor such as melanoma, head and neck, liver or kidney cancer. In DNA, the CDR3 is TGCGCCAGCAGCTTGGAGGCCTTAATACACCCCGGGGAGCTGTTTTTT. It codes for CASSLEALIHPGELFF.